These 11 T cell receptor beta chains came from one sample sequenced in a study of shared clonotypes between healthy human individuals. Libraries were prepared by immunoSEQ multiplex PCR; TCRdb keeps only in-frame clonotypes and omits some of them. The sample holds some 1,100,000 clones; 75% to 80% are singletons and the top ten take approximately 0.5%. The specimen sequenced was memory CD4+ T cells from PBMCs. Subset denoted: CD45RA-negative fraction. Source of these receptors: a young man in good health. Some clones in this sample may be carry-over from other donors' samples.

The chain is built from TRBV28 and TRBJ1-2; D remains unclear. The CDR3 consists of 15 residues. Germline lookup yields CDR1 MDHEN and CDR2 SYDVKM. Trimming shortened V by 3 bases and J by 2 bases, and 13 bases separated the two germline ends. CDR3 sequence: CASSLWQVSNYGYTF. In DNA, the CDR3 is TGTGCCAGCAGTTTGTGGCAGGTTTCCAACTATGGCTACACCTTC.

This clone has a handful of counts. The chain recombines TRBV10-2 with TRBJ2-7, with D perhaps TRBD1 or TRBD2 (5 bases each). The V gene's germline CDR1 is WSHSY and CDR2 SAAADI. Trimming took off 8 bases at V and 3 bases at J, with 8 bases between the two ends. The CDR3 is made up of 11 amino acids. The CDR3 sequence is CASLGVYEQYF. Here the CDR3 DNA reads TGCGCCAGCTTGGGGGTCTACGAGCAGTACTTC.

Comments on this clone: The sample holds other DNA sequences that translate to the same CDR3. V gene TRBV9 combines with J gene TRBJ2-1; TRBD2 might be the D (5 bases). V shed 0 bases and J shed 1 base, with 8 bases lying between them. There are 15 residues in the CDR3. The germline V gene has CDR1 SGDLS and CDR2 YYNGEE. The CDR3: CASSVVGDSYNEQFF. CDR3 sequence (DNA): TGTGCCAGCAGCGTAGTGGGAGATTCCTACAATGAGCAGTTCTTC.

The CDR3 nucleotides are TGTGCCAGCAGCCGCTCGAGGTTCCAAGAGACCCAGTACTTC. Protein product: CASSRSRFQETQYF. The chain carries TRBV6-5 and TRBJ2-5; D gene ambiguous. The germline CDR1 and CDR2 sequences are MNHEY and SVGAGI. CDR3 size: 14 residues. V dropped 6 bases and J dropped 1 base, with 12 bases sitting between them.

This clone was picked up many times. This chain joins TRBV27 and TRBJ1-1; 7 bases map to TRBD1. CDR1 and CDR2 (germline): MNHEY, SMNVEV (reference sequence). CDR3 length equals 15 residues. The V segment lost 3 bases and the J segment 4 bases; nucleotides outside the gene matches: 8. The CDR3 region has the DNA TGTGCCAGCAGTTTCCTACAGGGGATAAGCACTGAAGCTTTCTTT. This encodes CASSFLQGISTEAFF.

This clone was seen a single time. This chain connects TRBV27 to TRBJ1-3; a weak D match, TRBD1 (5 bases). V lost 8 bases to trimming and J lost 9 bases, with 17 bases between them. This CDR3 is built from 13 residues. The germline CDR1 and CDR2 sequences are MNHEY and SMNVEV (reference sequence). The CDR3 spells CASRPGGDGTIYF. The CDR3, as DNA: TGTGCCAGCCGACCTGGCGGGGACGGCACCATATATTTT.

The chain uses TRBV7-2 and TRBJ2-5; 10 bases are a match to TRBD1. V gave up 5 bases and J gave up 3 bases; unmatched junction bases: 12. The CDR3 extends over 17 amino acids. The germline V gene encodes CDR1 SGHTA and CDR2 FQGNSA. CDR3 protein: CASSRRGNGQGEETQYF. DNA of the CDR3: TGTGCCAGCAGCCGGCGGGGAAACGGACAGGGGGAAGAGACCCAGTACTTC.

Of note for this clone: Other DNA variants within this sample encode the same CDR3. The V call is TRBV6-1, the J call TRBJ2-7; no clear D. V was shortened by 1 base and J by 2 bases, with 3 bases between the two germline ends. Germline V gene data show CDR1 as MNHNS and CDR2 as SASEGT. CDR3 length: 12 residues. The chain's CDR3 is CASSEGTYEQYF. The CDR3 region has the DNA TGTGCCAGCAGTGAAGGAACCTACGAGCAGTACTTC.

The CDR3 is CASSLSFVRGNQPQHF. The CDR3 coding sequence is TGTGCCAGCAGTTTAAGTTTCGTGAGGGGTAATCAGCCCCAGCATTTT. The genes are TRBV28 and TRBJ1-5, with a weak D call TRBD1 (5 bases). The germline V gene encodes CDR1 MDHEN and CDR2 SYDVKM. V was cut by 2 bases and J by 4 bases, with 15 bases left in between. There are 16 residues in the CDR3.

V is TRBV28 and J is TRBJ1-2, with TRBD1 matching over 11 bases. The V segment lost 5 bases and the J segment 8 bases; nucleotides outside the gene matches: 10. The CDR3 consists of 15 residues. Germline V CDR1 and CDR2: MDHEN, SYDVKM. CDR3 DNA sequence: TGTGCCAGCAGTACCCGGACAGGGGGCGCGAAGGGCTACACCTTC. Residues: CASSTRTGGAKGYTF.

In its sample, this clone was seen once. This sequence joins TRBV6-5 and TRBJ2-7, with TRBD1 matching 11 bases. The CDR3 length is 13 residues. Looked up from germline, CDR1 is MNHEY and CDR2 is SVGAGI. J was trimmed by 5 bases and V by 7 bases; bases with no gene match: 4. CDR3 DNA: TGTGCCAGCACCCGGACAGGGGGCGACGAGCAGTACTTC. This encodes CASTRTGGDEQYF.